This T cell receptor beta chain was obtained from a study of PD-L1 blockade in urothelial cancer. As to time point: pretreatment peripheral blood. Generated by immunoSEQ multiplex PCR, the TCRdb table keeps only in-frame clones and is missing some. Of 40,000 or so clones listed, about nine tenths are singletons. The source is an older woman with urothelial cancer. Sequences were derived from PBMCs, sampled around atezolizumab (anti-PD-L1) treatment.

This chain's CDR3 is CSVLAGGSYEQYF. The CDR3 DNA follows: TGCAGCGTTCTAGCGGGAGGTTCCTACGAGCAGTACTTC. J is TRBJ2-5 and V is TRBV29-1, with TRBD2 matching 11 bases. The J call is in doubt because the DNA end fits TRBJ2-7 better. The CDR3 covers 13 residues. Germline CDR1 and CDR2: SQVTM and ANQGSEA.